This T cell receptor beta chain appears in the sequencing data of a study of T cell responses to AZD1222 COVID-19 vaccine. This CDR3 has 15 residues. CDR1 is LGHNA, CDR2 YSLEER, per germline. Losses at the gene ends were 4 bases for V and 6 bases for J; bases not matched to a gene: 9. Sequenced by immunoSEQ multiplex PCR; TCRdb stores in-frame clones only, minus some. The sample includes under 150,000 clones, approximately 92% seen only once; the top ten take 0.9% to 1.4%. This clone has only one observation. This chain links TRBV4-3 with TRBJ1-2; 9 bases are shared with TRBD1. The origin of this receptor is an adult who received the AZD1222 COVID-19 vaccine. Sequencing was performed on peripheral blood, taken 28 days after the second AZD1222 dose. DNA for the CDR3: TGCGCCAGCAGCCTTCAAGGACAGGGGAAGGATGGCTACACCTTC. Its protein is CASSLQGQGKDGYTF.